This T cell receptor (beta chain) was found in a study of CXCR3-negative and CXCR3-positive naive CD8 T cells. Study-wide points: Naive subsets displayed similar surface CD5, and TCR strength was inferred from TRB CDR3 properties.

Germline V gene sequence: CDR1 SGDLS, CDR2 YYNGEE. CDR3 length equals 15 residues. CD45RO-CCR7+CD27+CD95- was the phenotype of naive CD8+ T cells. Carrying UMI labels, the TRB cDNA libraries were prepared through 5' RACE. With the 5' RACE reads reprocessed, TCRdb shows one record per CDR3 protein and no DNA. This repertoire includes 100,000 to 150,000 distinct CDR3 sequences. Points on this clonotype: Its antigen is still unknown.

The sequence came from a human donor in good health. Some clones in this sample may be carry-over from other donors' samples. Sequenced input: naive CXCR3- CD8+ T cells from blood. The subset is: CD45RO-CCR7+CD27+CD95- naive CD8+ T cells lacking CXCR3 (TNR3-). This sequence joins TRBV9 and TRBJ1-3; TCRdb's D call, TRBD1, is unchecked because there is no DNA. The CDR3 sequence: CASSVHEGPGNTIYF.